Below are 11 T cell receptor beta chains sequenced from a single sample in a study of blood T cell repertoires in COVID-19. Sequencing was performed with immunoSEQ multiplex PCR; in TCRdb, only in-frame clones are kept and a portion is missing. The sample gives 250,000 or so clones, 75% to 90% of which show up once; approximately 0.94% is in the top ten. The sample taken for sequencing was peripheral blood. These TCRs come from a woman aged 40 to 50 who had recovered from COVID-19.

The chain links TRBV7-8 to TRBJ2-3; perhaps TRBD2 as D (6 bases). The CDR3 extends over 16 amino acids. V was trimmed by 0 bases and J by 2 bases, leaving 12 bases between them. CDR1 is SGHVS, CDR2 FQNEAQ, per germline. As DNA, the CDR3 is TGTGCCAGCAGCTTAGCGGTGGAGGGGACCACAGATACGCAGTATTTT. It codes for CASSLAVEGTTDTQYF.

V usage is TRBV6-5 and J usage is TRBJ2-1; 13 bases match TRBD2. The CDR3 runs to 15 residues. V trimming: 7 bases; J trimming: 3 bases; junction bases outside the gene matches: 3. Germline CDR1 MNHEY, CDR2 SVGAGI. CDR3 DNA sequence: TGTGCCAGCACGGGACTAGCGGGGATCTACAATGAGCAGTTCTTC. This translates into CASTGLAGIYNEQFF.

This chain joins TRBV30 and TRBJ1-2; D ambiguous. This CDR3 has 12 residues. Trimming cost V 0 bases and J 8 bases, with 10 bases left between them. CDR1 is GTSNPN and CDR2 is SVGIG in the germline V gene (reference sequence). CDR3 nucleotides: TGTGCCTGGAGTGTATCGCCCGCGGGCTACACCTTC. Amino acids: CAWSVSPAGYTF.

This chain connects TRBV7-6 to TRBJ2-2; 8 bases map to TRBD1. The CDR3 has 13 amino acids. Trimming at V came to 8 bases and at J to 4 bases, leaving 3 bases not matched to a gene. Germline loops: CDR1 SGHVS, CDR2 FNYEAQ. The CDR3 here is CASRQGATGELFF. CDR3 in DNA: TGTGCCAGCCGGCAGGGGGCCACCGGGGAGCTGTTTTTT. The full variable domain, in which reference TRBV7-6 and TRBJ2-2 provide the parts outside the CDR3, is GAGVSQSPRYKVTKRGQDVALRCDPISGHVSLYWYRQALGQGPEFLTYFNYEAQQDKSGLPNDRFSAERPEGSISTLTIQRTEQRDSAMYRCASRQGATGELFFGEGSRLTVL.

V and J are TRBV7-9 and TRBJ1-3; D gene ambiguous. The CDR3 loop spans 16 amino acids. Trimming removed 4 bases from V and 1 base from J, with 14 bases in between. Germline V gene lookup returns CDR1 SEHNR and CDR2 FQNEAQ (reference sequence). CDR3 in amino acids: CASSSLLADSGNTIYF. As DNA, the CDR3 is TGTGCCAGCAGCTCACTGCTCGCGGATTCTGGAAACACCATATATTTT.

The chain carries TRBV5-1 and TRBJ2-5; D is possibly TRBD1 (6 bases). Germline V CDR1 and CDR2: SGHRS, YFSETQ. The germline V and J ends were trimmed by 7 bases and 3 bases, with 19 bases remaining between them. The CDR3 is 15 residues long. As DNA, the CDR3 is TGCGCCAGCCAACGGGGAGCAGGGGTGGAAGAGACCCAGTACTTC. Residues: CASQRGAGVEETQYF. The entire variable domain, with the rest obtained from reference TRBV5-1 and TRBJ2-5, is as follows: KAGVTQTPRYLIKTRGQQVTLSCSPISGHRSVSWYQQTPGQGLQFLFEYFSETQRNKGNFPGRFSGRQFSNSRSEMNVSTLELGDSALYLCASQRGAGVEETQYFGPGTRLLVL.

The chain combines TRBV6-6 with TRBJ1-4, with 12 positions matching TRBD1. The junction had 17 bases not matched to a gene; V was cut back by 5 bases and J by 13 bases. The CDR3 covers 17 residues. CDR1 and CDR2 from the germline V gene are MNHNY and SVGAGI (reference sequence). CDR3: CASSQLSGGTGGKRLFF. CDR3 in DNA: TGTGCCAGCAGTCAACTCAGTGGCGGGACAGGGGGCAAAAGACTGTTTTTT.

This chain uses TRBV11-2 with TRBJ1-2, with TRBD1 identical over 8 bases. Germline V gene data show CDR1 as SGHAT and CDR2 as FQNNGV. After removal of 5 bases from V and 2 bases from J, the junction contained 7 bases not matched to a gene. The CDR3 length is 15 residues. In DNA form, the CDR3 reads TGTGCCAGCAGCATCGGACAGGGTTGGAACTATGGCTACACCTTC. It yields the protein CASSIGQGWNYGYTF.

V and J are TRBV2 and TRBJ1-6; D remains ambiguous. V dropped 7 bases and J dropped 11 bases, with 12 bases sitting between them. Looked up from germline, CDR1 is SNHLY and CDR2 is FYNNEI. The CDR3 has 12 residues. The CDR3 nucleotides are TGTGCCAGCACAGAGGATACCCCACCCCTCCACTTT. It translates to CASTEDTPPLHF.

The chain uses TRBV5-4 and TRBJ2-7, with unresolved D. The CDR3 is 12 residues long. Germline V gene sequence: CDR1 SGHNT, CDR2 YYREEE (reference sequence). V lost 2 bases and J 2 bases, leaving 5 bases between the germline ends. The CDR3, as DNA: TGTGCCAGCAGCTTCAGTACCTACGAGCAGTACTTC. It encodes CASSFSTYEQYF.

J is TRBJ2-4 and V is TRBV14; TRBD2 matches 9 bases. Germline CDR1 is SGHDN and CDR2 is FVKESK. V was pared by 5 bases and J by 0 bases, with 11 bases of the junction left unmatched. The CDR3 covers 18 residues. Here the CDR3 reads CASSVREGDLLAKNIQYF. The CDR3 nucleotides read TGTGCCAGCAGCGTGCGGGAGGGAGACCTTCTAGCCAAAAACATTCAGTACTTC.